This T cell receptor (beta chain) was documented in a study of OX40 agonist ivuxolimab in advanced cancers. General study results and limits: Among the nonresponders, some also had low normalized T-cell clonal expansion. Clonal expansion from baseline to week 6 occurred in both CD4+ and CD8+ T cells.

Trimming took off 1 base at V and 7 bases at J, with 4 bases between the two ends. Looked up from germline, CDR1 is MDHEN and CDR2 is SYDVKM. The CDR3 is 11 residues long. Enrollment shut out patients with autoimmune disease history or systemic immunosuppression. This clone was seen a few times. Its antigen is as yet unknown. Libraries were prepared by immunoSEQ multiplex PCR; TCRdb keeps only in-frame clonotypes and omits some of them. The sample includes tens of thousands of clones, roughly 84% of them seen just once. The source of this sequence is an adult with an advanced solid tumor such as melanoma, head and neck, liver or kidney cancer. Source: CD4+ or CD8+ T cells sorted from blood, taken in a trial of the OX40 agonist ivuxolimab. The rearrangement joins TRBV28 to TRBJ1-2; D call uncertain. The CDR3 nucleotides read TGTGCCAGCAGTTTATCGGTTGGCTACACCTTC. Its protein is CASSLSVGYTF.